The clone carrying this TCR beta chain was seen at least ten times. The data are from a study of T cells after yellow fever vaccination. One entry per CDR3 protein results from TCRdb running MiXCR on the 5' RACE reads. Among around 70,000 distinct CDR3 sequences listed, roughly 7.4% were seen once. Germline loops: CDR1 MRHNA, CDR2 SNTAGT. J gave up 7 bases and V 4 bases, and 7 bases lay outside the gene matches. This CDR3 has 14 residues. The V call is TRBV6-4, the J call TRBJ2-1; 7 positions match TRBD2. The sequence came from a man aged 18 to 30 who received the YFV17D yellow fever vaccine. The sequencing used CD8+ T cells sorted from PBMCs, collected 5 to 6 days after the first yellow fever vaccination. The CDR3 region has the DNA TGTGCCAGCAGTGCTGGGGACTACTCGAATGAGCAGTTCTTC. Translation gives CASSAGDYSNEQFF.